Presented here are 32 T cell receptor beta chains from one specimen sequenced in a study of cytomegalovirus exposure and HLA in healthy donors. The PCR ran on 60 Vbeta and 13 Jbeta primers. Here immunoSEQ multiplex PCR was the method, and the copy in TCRdb shows in-frame clones only, minus some. The sample consists of 90,000 to 150,000 clones, over 60% of them appearing once. Material for sequencing was PBMCs. The receptors derive from a man in his forties or fifties in good health and CMV-seropositive.

V gene TRBV11-1 combines with J gene TRBJ1-1; unclear D gene. Germline V gene lookup returns CDR1 SGHAT and CDR2 FQDESV (reference sequence). Trimming shortened V by 5 bases and J by 4 bases, and 8 bases separated the two germline ends. CDR3 length: 12 residues. DNA for the CDR3: TGTGCCAGCAGCCGGAGTGGCACTGAAGCTTTCTTT. Encoded protein: CASSRSGTEAFF.

The chain uses TRBV29-1 and TRBJ2-7; D is unclear. The V gene's germline CDR1 is SQVTM and CDR2 ANQGSEA. Trimming left V 4 bases short and J 0 bases short, with 10 bases between. The length of the CDR3 is 13 residues. The CDR3 loop is CSVVPAFSYEQYF. The DNA for the CDR3 is TGCAGCGTTGTCCCAGCGTTCTCCTACGAGCAGTACTTC.

V gene TRBV2 combines with J gene TRBJ2-1, with 10 bases identical to TRBD1. The germline CDR1 and CDR2 sequences are SNHLY and FYNNEI. V trimming: 7 bases; J trimming: 8 bases; junction bases outside the gene matches: 11. CDR3 size: 15 residues. CDR3 region: CASTTDRGRMDEQFF. CDR3 nucleotide sequence: TGTGCCAGCACCACCGACAGGGGGCGGATGGATGAGCAGTTCTTC.

This sequence joins TRBV21-1 and TRBJ2-3; the table names TRBD2, a call not compared with the DNA. TRBV21-1 is a known pseudogene. The CDR3 sequence is 17 residues long. The CDR3 spells CASSKYSPHFETDTQYF. CDR3 sequence (DNA): TGTGCCAGCAGCAAATATAGCCCCCATTTTGAAACAGATACGCAGTATTTT.

In this sample, this clone turned up a few times. The CDR3 loop is CASSQDRGLETQYF. DNA for the CDR3: TGTGCCAGCAGCCAGGACAGGGGGCTGGAGACCCAGTACTTC. The gene calls are TRBV14 and TRBJ2-5, with 11 bases fitting TRBD1. Germline V gene sequence: CDR1 SGHDN, CDR2 FVKESK. After removal of 3 bases from V and 5 bases from J, the junction contained 2 bases not matched to a gene. The CDR3 runs 14 residues.

This chain joins TRBV5-5 and TRBJ1-1; 7 bases align to TRBD1. Germline-derived CDR1 and CDR2 are SGHKS and YYEKEE (reference sequence). The CDR3 sequence is 14 residues long. V shed 2 bases and J 1 base; nucleotides not matched to a gene: 2. The CDR3 region is CASSFDRANTEAFF. The CDR3 coding sequence is TGTGCCAGCAGCTTTGACAGGGCGAACACTGAAGCTTTCTTT.

This chain uses TRBV4-3 with TRBJ2-3; TRBD2 matches at 8 bases. V lost 0 bases, J lost 6 bases, and 5 bases stayed unmatched. The V gene's germline CDR1 is LGHNA and CDR2 YSLEER. The CDR3 consists of 15 residues. CDR3 amino acids: CASSQDGTGGDTQYF. Here the CDR3 DNA reads TGCGCCAGCAGCCAAGATGGAACGGGGGGGGATACGCAGTATTTT.

V is TRBV12-5 and J is TRBJ2-3; maybe TRBD2 (6 bases). V lost 3 bases and J 9 bases, leaving 10 bases between the germline ends. Germline V gene data show CDR1 as LGHNT and CDR2 as FRNRAP. The CDR3 consists of 12 residues. The CDR3 loop reads CASGFGGDTQYF. As DNA, the CDR3 is TGTGCTAGTGGTTTCGGAGGGGACACGCAGTATTTT.

The chain uses TRBV4-1 and TRBJ2-7; tentative D call: TRBD1 (5 bases). Germline V gene data show CDR1 as MGHRA and CDR2 as YSYEKL. V was clipped by 2 bases and J by 2 bases, with 7 bases between them. CDR3 length equals 13 residues. DNA of the CDR3: TGCGCCAGCAGCCAAACGGACACCTACGAGCAGTACTTC. It yields the protein CASSQTDTYEQYF.

The chain employs TRBV28 and TRBJ2-1, with 9 positions matching TRBD2. The CDR3 contains 15 residues. Looked up from germline, CDR1 is MDHEN and CDR2 is SYDVKM. Trimming at V came to 2 bases and at J to 1 base, leaving 0 bases not matched to a gene. DNA of the CDR3: TGTGCCAGCAGTTTAGCGGGGGGGTCCTACAATGAGCAGTTCTTC. Amino acid sequence: CASSLAGGSYNEQFF.

The chain joins TRBV7-6 to TRBJ2-3; D might be TRBD2 (7 bases). V was shortened by 2 bases and J by 2 bases, with 11 bases between the two germline ends. The V gene's germline CDR1 is SGHVS and CDR2 FNYEAQ. CDR3 length equals 15 residues. CDR3 DNA: TGTGCCAGCAGCTTAAGGGGGGGCGACACAGATACGCAGTATTTT. Protein sequence: CASSLRGGDTDTQYF.

V usage is TRBV5-1 and J usage is TRBJ2-5, with 11 bases aligning to TRBD1. The germline CDR1 and CDR2 sequences are SGHRS and YFSETQ. CDR3 length: 22 residues. The V and J ends lost 3 bases and 1 base, in that order; junction bases with no gene match: 23. CDR3 in DNA: TGCGCCAGCAGCTGGCCAAGGGCGGGACAGGGGGACTTCTCAACTCCCCAAGAGACCCAGTACTTC. It encodes CASSWPRAGQGDFSTPQETQYF.

This clone was detected only once. The junction differs from germline at one of its ends, possibly a read error. Other DNA sequences in this specimen translate into the identical CDR3. The gene calls are TRBV6-4 and TRBJ1-2; the match to TRBD1 covers 7 bases. The CDR3 spans 13 residues. Germline CDR1 reads MRHNA; CDR2 reads SNTAGT. The CDR3 DNA reads TGTGCCAGCAGCGACTCGACAGGGAATGGCTACACCTTC. It translates to CASSDSTGNGYTF.

This rearrangement joins TRBV7-2 to TRBJ2-7, with 15 bases aligning to TRBD2. V was pared by 5 bases and J by 4 bases, with 9 bases of the junction left unmatched. The CDR3 runs to 17 residues. The germline V gene has CDR1 SGHTA and CDR2 FQGNSA. CDR3 amino acids: CASSTAGTSGGRYEQYF. The DNA for the CDR3 is TGTGCCAGCAGCACAGCCGGGACTAGCGGGGGGCGGTACGAGCAGTACTTC.

The CDR3 sequence: CATSRAPGQGTDGYTF. For the CDR3, the DNA is TGTGCCACCAGCAGGGCCCCGGGACAGGGGACCGATGGCTACACCTTC. This chain links TRBV15 with TRBJ1-2; 10 bases align to TRBD1. Germline-derived CDR1 and CDR2 are LNHNV and YYDKDF (reference sequence). The CDR3 is 16 amino acids. The V and J ends lost 3 bases and 6 bases, in that order; junction bases with no gene match: 10.

The chain carries TRBV5-6 and TRBJ2-2, with 8 bases lining up with TRBD1. J gave up 7 bases and V 0 bases, and 8 bases lay outside the gene matches. The length of the CDR3 is 16 residues. Germline CDR1 reads SGHDT; CDR2 reads YYEEEE. As DNA, the CDR3 is TGTGCCAGCAGCTTGGTGGGCAGGGGGCCCGTCGGGGAGCTGTTTTTT. The encoded protein is CASSLVGRGPVGELFF.

Details on this clone: Compared with germline, one end of the junction differs, possibly owing to a read error. The CDR3 sequence is CTSPGGRRSPLHF. The CDR3 DNA follows: TGTACCAGTCCTGGGGGCCGGCGGTCACCCCTCCACTTT. V gene TRBV19 combines with J gene TRBJ1-6; maybe TRBD1 (6 bases). The CDR3 spans 13 residues. Germline V gene data show CDR1 as LNHDA and CDR2 as SQIVND (reference sequence).

The count of this clone is one. The chain has TRBV30 and TRBJ2-7, with D perhaps TRBD1 (6 bases). The length of the CDR3 is 17 residues. Germline CDR1 GTSNPN, CDR2 SVGIG (reference sequence). Trimming pared 5 bases from V and 5 bases from J, leaving 28 bases between. The CDR3 sequence is CAWGSWKGHQAGDEQYF. The CDR3 nucleotides are TGTGCCTGGGGGAGTTGGAAGGGTCACCAGGCAGGGGACGAGCAGTACTTC. Together with reference TRBV30 and TRBJ2-7, the CDR3 gives the full variable domain: SQTIHQWPATLVQPVGSPLSLECTVEGTSNPNLYWYRQAAGRGLQLLFYSVGIGQISSEVPQNLSASRPQDRQFILSSKKLLLSDSGFYLCAWGSWKGHQAGDEQYFGPGTRLTVT.

This rearrangement joins TRBV5-6 to TRBJ1-6; TRBD1 matches at 11 bases. Germline V gene data show CDR1 as SGHDT and CDR2 as YYEEEE. The V segment lost 4 bases and the J segment 1 base; nucleotides outside the gene matches: 7. This CDR3 comprises 18 residues. The CDR3 protein is CASSTGTGGLSYNSPLHF. The CDR3 DNA follows: TGTGCCAGCAGCACCGGGACAGGGGGTTTGTCCTATAATTCACCCCTCCACTTT. The full variable domain, rest sourced from reference TRBV5-6 and TRBJ1-6, is DAGVTQSPTHLIKTRGQQVTLRCSPKSGHDTVSWYQQALGQGPQFIFQYYEEEERQRGNFPDRFSGHQFPNYSSELNVNALLLGDSALYLCASSTGTGGLSYNSPLHFGNGTRLTVT.

V and J are TRBV7-3 and TRBJ2-5; D is perhaps TRBD2 (5 bases). This CDR3 spans 13 amino acids. V gave up 4 bases and J gave up 5 bases, with 11 bases separating them. Germline values: CDR1 SGHTA, CDR2 FQGTGA. DNA of the CDR3: TGTGCCAGCAGCTCATGGACTCTCGAGACCCAGTACTTC. The encoded protein is CASSSWTLETQYF.

The genes are TRBV10-3 and TRBJ2-7, with D tentatively TRBD1 (6 bases). V gave up 0 bases and J gave up 4 bases, with 7 bases separating them. Germline lookup yields CDR1 ENHRY and CDR2 SYGVKD. CDR3 length equals 13 residues. Here the CDR3 reads CAISESGGYEQYF. The CDR3 region has the DNA TGTGCCATCAGTGAGTCAGGGGGTTACGAGCAGTACTTC.

This clone showed up just once. CDR3 region: CASTGTGVFNEKLFF. The CDR3 DNA is TGTGCCAGTACCGGGACAGGGGTCTTTAATGAAAAACTGTTTTTT. The chain employs TRBV19 and TRBJ1-4; 10 positions match TRBD1. Germline assignment: CDR1 LNHDA and CDR2 SQIVND (reference sequence). This CDR3 has 15 amino acids. J gave up 4 bases and V 7 bases, and 6 bases lay outside the gene matches.

The J gene is TRBJ1-1, the V gene TRBV4-3; D gene ambiguous. V lost 1 base and J lost 2, with 11 bases in between. From germline, CDR1 is LGHNA and CDR2 YSLEER. The CDR3 totals 15 residues. CDR3 amino acids: CASSQVLNYNTEAFF. CDR3 in DNA: TGCGCCAGCAGCCAAGTCCTGAACTACAACACTGAAGCTTTCTTT.

This chain links TRBV5-4 with TRBJ1-1, with TRBD1 matching 7 bases. The germline V gene encodes CDR1 SGHNT and CDR2 YYREEE (reference sequence). Trimming cost V 2 bases and J 3 bases; bases outside gene matches: 1. The CDR3 covers 13 residues. The CDR3 protein is CASSLGTDTEAFF. CDR3 coding DNA: TGTGCCAGCAGCTTAGGGACAGACACTGAAGCTTTCTTT. The full variable domain, with the rest looked up from reference TRBV5-4 and TRBJ1-1, is ETGVTQSPTHLIKTRGQQVTLRCSSQSGHNTVSWYQQALGQGPQFIFQYYREEENGRGNFPPRFSGLQFPNYSSELNVNALELDDSALYLCASSLGTDTEAFFGQGTRLTVV.

The chain is built from TRBV18 and TRBJ2-1; 13 nucleotides agree with TRBD2. V shed 4 bases and J 6 bases; nucleotides not matched to a gene: 3. The CDR3 consists of 15 residues. Germline CDR1 and CDR2: KGHSH and LQKENI. The CDR3 sequence is CASSRGTSGINEQFF. In nucleotides, the CDR3 is TGTGCCAGCTCACGGGGGACTAGCGGGATCAATGAGCAGTTCTTC.

J is TRBJ2-7 and V is TRBV7-2; 12 positions match TRBD1. This CDR3 has 14 amino acids. V shed 6 bases and J 6 bases; nucleotides not matched to a gene: 6. Germline CDR1 and CDR2: SGHTA and FQGNSA. The CDR3 protein is CASRAGTGGVEQYF. The CDR3 bases are TGTGCCAGCAGGGCCGGGACAGGGGGCGTCGAGCAGTACTTC. The whole variable domain, remainder taken from reference TRBV7-2 and TRBJ2-7, is GAGVSQSPSNKVTEKGKDVELRCDPISGHTALYWYRQSLGQGLEFLIYFQGNSAPDKSGLPSDRFSAERTGGSVSTLTIQRTQQEDSAVYLCASRAGTGGVEQYFGPGTRLTVT.

The rearrangement joins TRBV19 to TRBJ1-2, with unresolved D. Deletions cut 7 bases from V and 4 bases from J, with 25 bases between. CDR3 length: 17 residues. Germline V gene lookup returns CDR1 LNHDA and CDR2 SQIVND (reference sequence). CDR3 in amino acids: CASTSIPGRTSSYGYTF. The CDR3 DNA reads as TGTGCCAGTACCTCAATTCCCGGCCGCACCTCTAGCTATGGCTACACCTTC.

The V and J genes are TRBV5-1 and TRBJ1-4, with 9 bases aligning to TRBD1. After removal of 4 bases from V and 7 bases from J, the junction contained 8 bases not matched to a gene. Germline V gene sequence: CDR1 SGHRS, CDR2 YFSETQ. CDR3 length: 15 residues. The CDR3 spells CASSVRQGEFEKLFF. CDR3 DNA: TGCGCCAGCAGCGTCAGACAGGGGGAGTTTGAAAAACTGTTTTTT.

The chain carries TRBV7-2 and TRBJ1-1; D is possibly TRBD1 (5 bases). Germline V lookup: CDR1 SGHTA, CDR2 FQGNSA. The ends were cut back, 6 bases at V and 3 bases at J, with 17 bases in the middle. This CDR3 region has 15 residues. The DNA for the CDR3 is TGTGCCAGCAGTTGGGGGGAAACAAGTTACACTGAAGCTTTCTTT. The encoded protein is CASSWGETSYTEAFF.

This clone was seen a single time. This rearrangement joins TRBV2 to TRBJ2-5, with 7 nucleotides matching TRBD1. Germline CDR1 and CDR2: SNHLY and FYNNEI. The length of the CDR3 is 11 residues. J gave up 5 bases and V 8 bases, and 2 bases lay outside the gene matches. The CDR3 protein is CASYRGETQYF. In DNA form, the CDR3 reads TGTGCCAGCTACAGGGGTGAGACCCAGTACTTC.

This clone was observed once. The chain has TRBV7-2 and TRBJ1-4, with D perhaps TRBD1 (5 bases). V was cut by 4 bases and J by 6 bases, with 18 bases left in between. This CDR3 is built from 16 residues. Germline V lookup: CDR1 SGHTA, CDR2 FQGNSA. CDR3 sequence (DNA): TGTGCCAGCAGCTCCCTAGTGTCCGGGGGAGATGAAAAACTGTTTTTT. This encodes CASSSLVSGGDEKLFF.

V usage is TRBV27 and J usage is TRBJ2-5; TRBD2 matches 11 bases. Germline CDR1 MNHEY, CDR2 SMNVEV (reference sequence). CDR3 length equals 14 residues. The ends lost 5 bases at V and 9 bases at J; junction bases unmatched: 8. CDR3: CASSKGLAAGAQYF. For the CDR3, the DNA is TGTGCCAGCAGTAAGGGACTAGCGGCCGGGGCCCAGTACTTC.